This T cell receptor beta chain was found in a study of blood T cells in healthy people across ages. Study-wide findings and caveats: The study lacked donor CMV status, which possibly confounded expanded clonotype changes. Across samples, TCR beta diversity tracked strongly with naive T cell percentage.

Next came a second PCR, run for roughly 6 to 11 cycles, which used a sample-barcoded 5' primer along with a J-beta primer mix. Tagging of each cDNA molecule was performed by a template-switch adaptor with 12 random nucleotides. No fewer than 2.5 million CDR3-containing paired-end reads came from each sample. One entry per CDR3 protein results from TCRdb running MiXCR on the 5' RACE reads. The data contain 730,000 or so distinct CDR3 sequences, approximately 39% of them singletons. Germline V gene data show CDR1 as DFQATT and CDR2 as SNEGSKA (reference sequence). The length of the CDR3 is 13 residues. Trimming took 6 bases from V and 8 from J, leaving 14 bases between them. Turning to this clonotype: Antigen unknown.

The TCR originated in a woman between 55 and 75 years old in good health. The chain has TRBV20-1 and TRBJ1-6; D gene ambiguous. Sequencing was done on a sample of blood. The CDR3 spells CSARKNSDSPLHF. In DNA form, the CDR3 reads TGCAGTGCCAGAAAGAATTCGGATTCACCCCTCCACTTT.